This T cell receptor (beta chain) comes out of a study of cytomegalovirus exposure and HLA in healthy donors. Study-wide results and limits: Prior analysis indicated that the majority of TCR beta V segments exhibited productivity approximately 87% or approximately 30% of the time.

V was clipped by 0 bases and J by 4 bases; unmatched bases: 2. In germline, CDR1 is SGHTA, CDR2 FQGNSA. The CDR3 has 15 residues. 60 Vbeta and 13 Jbeta primers were used in PCR. This table comes from immunoSEQ multiplex PCR, and its TCRdb copy is limited to in-frame clones, with some not included. The sample carries about 130,000 clones, 80% recorded once. On this clone itself: Its antigen is unknown.

The sample was PBMCs. The V call is TRBV7-2, the J call TRBJ1-2, with TRBD1 matching over 10 bases. The sequence was collected from a male donor in good health and CMV-seronegative. The CDR3 bases are TGTGCCAGCAGCTTAGCGACAGGGGGCTCCTATGGCTACACCTTC. The encoded protein is CASSLATGGSYGYTF.